This passage covers 7 T cell receptor beta chains from one sample sequenced in a study of T cells in Graves' hyperthyroidism and ophthalmopathy. Amplified regions were TCR beta CDR3 sequences from RNA transcripts. When the TCR CDR3 underwent first-round RT-PCR, the HTBI primer set was used. TCRdb reprocessed the multiplex PCR reads via MiXCR and lists one record per CDR3 protein. In the table there are 300,000 to 450,000 distinct CDR3 sequences, approximately 14% of which are singletons. Sequencing was performed on blood. The source of these receptors is a woman in her 30s with Graves' ophthalmopathy.

This rearrangement joins TRBV20-1 to TRBJ2-3; TRBD2 aligns across 9 bases. The J segment lost 12 bases and the V segment lost 2 bases, leaving 15 bases of the junction unmatched. CDR1 is DFQATT and CDR2 is SNEGSKA in the germline V gene (reference sequence). The CDR3 extends over 15 amino acids. CDR3 nucleotide sequence: TGCAGTGCTAGATCGGTCAGGCGGGGGGGCCTTTCTCAGTATTTT. Amino acids: CSARSVRRGGLSQYF.

The V gene is TRBV7-9, the J gene TRBJ1-4; 9 bases line up with TRBD1. Germline CDR1 SEHNR, CDR2 FQNEAQ (reference sequence). The CDR3 contains 16 residues. J lost 6 bases, V lost 5 bases, and 10 bases had no gene match. CDR3 nucleotide sequence: TGTGCCAGCAGCCCGGGGACAGGGTTTCGGGATGAAAAACTGTTTTTT. It encodes CASSPGTGFRDEKLFF.

This clonotype was found many times. This chain joins TRBV2 and TRBJ2-7; no clear D gene. Germline values: CDR1 SNHLY, CDR2 FYNNEI. The CDR3 loop spans 13 amino acids. Trimming shortened V by 7 bases and J by 0 bases, and 10 bases separated the two germline ends. Here the CDR3 DNA reads TGTGCCAGCAATGGCAAGGACTCCTACGAGCAGTACTTC. Translating gives CASNGKDSYEQYF.

This clonotype was recorded a few times. The chain combines TRBV20-1 with TRBJ1-2, with TRBD1 identical over 8 bases. This CDR3 has 15 residues. V shed 0 bases, J shed 5 bases, and the junction held 8 bases outside the gene matches. CDR1 is DFQATT, CDR2 SNEGSKA, per germline (reference sequence). CDR3 in amino acids: CSARDSGGTLYGYTF. CDR3 sequence (DNA): TGCAGTGCTAGAGACTCAGGGGGCACGTTATATGGCTACACCTTC.

This clonotype has a count of ten or more. V and J are TRBV20-1 and TRBJ2-6; the D is unclear. Germline assignment: CDR1 DFQATT and CDR2 SNEGSKA (reference sequence). The V end was cut by 5 bases, the J end by 0 bases, with 14 bases between. The CDR3 consists of 16 residues. The CDR3 sequence: CSAPETFHSGANVLTF. CDR3 nucleotides: TGCAGTGCTCCAGAGACATTCCACTCTGGGGCCAACGTCCTGACTTTC.

This clonotype was recorded many times. V is TRBV12-3 or TRBV12-4 and J is TRBJ2-7; perhaps TRBD1 as D (5 bases). CDR3 length: 14 amino acids. The ends were cut back, 4 bases at V and 0 bases at J, with 10 bases in the middle. This chain's CDR3 is CASSSYRSSYEQYF. DNA for the CDR3: TGTGCCAGCAGTTCATACAGGAGCTCCTACGAGCAGTACTTC.

This clonotype was observed many times. The J gene is TRBJ2-5, the V gene TRBV11-2; possible D gene TRBD2, 7 bases. Trimming left V 0 bases short and J 6 bases short, with 11 bases between. The CDR3 covers 14 residues. Germline V gene sequence: CDR1 SGHAT, CDR2 FQNNGV. The CDR3 region is CASSLDRGAKTQYF. The CDR3 nucleotides read TGTGCCAGCAGCTTAGACCGGGGGGCAAAGACCCAGTACTTC.